Listed below are T cell receptor beta chains from one sample, sequenced in a study of cytomegalovirus exposure and HLA in healthy donors. The repertoire was sequenced with immunoSEQ multiplex PCR; TCRdb's copy has only in-frame clones and lacks some. The sample contains 76,000 or so clones, around 80% of which appear only once. The sequenced material came from PBMCs. The receptors come from a man aged 25 to 40 in good health and CMV-seronegative. Both conserved end residues are trimmed from each CDR3. The listing skips clone size in some rows; elsewhere it reads once, few, many or a size class.

V | size | CDR3
TRBV5-1 | once | ASGKTGASGPASGYT
TRBV7-2 | once | ASSLATGTATNYGYT
TRBV11-1 | . | ASSLYRETEAF
TRBV4-2 | . | ASSQDRRTGKNYGYT
TRBV7-8 | once | ASSRRLNQPQH
TRBV29-1 | once | SAGDGYT
TRBV28 | . | ASANPTSGNSYEQY
TRBV5-1 | . | ASSTGTGEAF
TRBV6-1 | once | ASRPGQGADTEAF
TRBV9 | few | ASSVGGLGTEAF
TRBV27 | . | ASGGRRGTEAF
TRBV30 | . | AWTRLQGEVGAVPWRTQY
TRBV25-1 | . | ASSVTGGNTIY
TRBV25-1 | . | ASSAPLGRAEDTQY
TRBV27 | . | ASSLSTGGNQPQH
TRBV7-9 | . | ASSHRTGRDTEAF
TRBV6-5 | . | ASSLAANTGELF
TRBV29-1 | . | SGGDSNYGYT
TRBV7-2 | few | ASSLNKREKETQY
TRBV6-6 | . | ASSHSRDSYYYGYT
TRBV7-6 | . | ASSVSAGKGYEQY
TRBV7-2 | few | ASSLGLAAINEQF
TRBV7-2 | . | ASSLDRLYEQY
TRBV5-1 | . | ASSLGDSGVNEKLF
TRBV6-5 | . | ASSYGASRKTQY
TRBV7-8 | . | ASVPGQETQY
TRBV28 | . | ASNTGTGGNTEAF
TRBV30 | . | AWSVNNLRGQY
TRBV7-3 | . | ASSPTLTGVQY
TRBV30 | . | AWSLGGGGQPQH
TRBV27 | . | ASSFRGSTDTQY
TRBV19 | once | ATRRAGDTDTQY
TRBV30 | . | AFRTGGNTEAF
TRBV29-1 | . | SVIGTVNTGELF
TRBV7-9 | . | ASSLQGSSNYGYT
TRBV5-1 | . | ASSLVQGASYEQY
TRBV5-1 | . | ASRAAGSSYNSPLH
TRBV7-9 | once | ASSSSNYGYT
TRBV19 | few | ASSQTGGGGANVLT
TRBV28 | . | ASLEGHTEAF
TRBV19 | . | ASSITSGRGGELF
TRBV7-9 | . | ASSPQQPEAF
TRBV15 | . | ATSTGQGAYLYGYT
TRBV12-5 | once | ASGLNRGRFNEQF
TRBV30 | . | AWNRDMGNTIY
TRBV6-5 | . | ASSYSVGSSYEQY
TRBV5-1 | few | ASSVDGQNTEAF
TRBV19 | . | ASRGLAGANVLT
TRBV28 | . | ASTGGPSGLTDTQY
TRBV7-3 | . | ASSVQGPGELF
TRBV7-2 | . | ASSLEASSTDTQY
TRBV9 | . | ASSVDWGVNEQF
TRBV7-2 | . | ASSGGRGTWGDTQY
TRBV5-4 | . | ASSPGGTNTGELF
TRBV7-9 | few | ASSLGTTGDEKLF